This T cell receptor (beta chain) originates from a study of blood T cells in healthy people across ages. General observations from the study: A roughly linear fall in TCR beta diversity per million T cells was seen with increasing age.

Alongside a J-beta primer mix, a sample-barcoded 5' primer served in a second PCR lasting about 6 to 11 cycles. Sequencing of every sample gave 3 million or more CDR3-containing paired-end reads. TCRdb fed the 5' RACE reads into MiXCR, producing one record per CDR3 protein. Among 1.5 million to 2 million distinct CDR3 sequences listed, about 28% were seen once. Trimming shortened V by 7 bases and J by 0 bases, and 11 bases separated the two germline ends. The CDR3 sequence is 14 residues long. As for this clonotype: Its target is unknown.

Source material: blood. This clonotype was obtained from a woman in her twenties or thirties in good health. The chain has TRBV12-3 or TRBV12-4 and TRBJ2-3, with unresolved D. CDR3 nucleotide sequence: TGTGCCAGCACTGCGGAATTAAGCACAGATACGCAGTATTTT. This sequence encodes CASTAELSTDTQYF.